This T cell receptor beta chain was identified in a study of CD8 T cells in ankylosing spondylitis. MiXCR, run by TCRdb on the 5' RACE reads, gives a single entry per CDR3 protein. Among some 130,000 distinct CDR3 sequences listed, around 6.6% were seen once. Germline CDR1 reads SGHRS; CDR2 reads YFSETQ. V gave up 2 bases and J gave up 0 bases; unmatched junction bases: 4. The CDR3 contains 17 residues. In its sample, this clonotype was seen many times. The chain uses TRBV5-1 and TRBJ2-3, with TRBD2 matching 12 bases. The sample was blood, either unsorted or a sorted T cell fraction (not recorded which). The clonotype originates from a female donor with ankylosing spondylitis or in good health (not recorded which). The CDR3 is CASSFGLAGLSTDTQYF. CDR3 bases: TGCGCCAGCAGCTTTGGACTAGCGGGGCTTAGCACAGATACGCAGTATTTT.